The 26 T cell receptor beta chains listed next were all sequenced from one sample in a study of T cells in Graves' hyperthyroidism and ophthalmopathy (dated by TCRdb to the late 2010s). To prepare the library, multiplex PCR was applied. TCRdb shows the sequencer as Illumina HiSeq 2000. Amplification of TCR beta CDR3 regions was carried out from RNA transcripts. The TCR CDR3 was subjected to a first round of RT-PCR using the HTBI primer set and the Qiagen OneStep RT-PCR kit. Starting from the raw public reads, TCRdb applied fastp trimming at Q25, assembled clones with MiXCR and retained in-frame beta chains. Rows are unified per CDR3 protein, each entry keeping the most common DNA and genes. The sample table shows fewer than 250,000 distinct CDR3 sequences, and roughly 18% are seen once. Clones ranked in the top ten supply 50% of the sample. The sequenced material came from blood. The receptors originated from a man aged 50 or older with Graves' hyperthyroidism.

The rearrangement joins TRBV14 to TRBJ1-1; D possibly corresponds to TRBD1 (6 bases). CDR1 and CDR2 (germline): SGHDN, FVKESK. This CDR3 is built from 15 residues. V dropped 1 base and J dropped 4 bases, with 13 bases sitting between them. CDR3 DNA: TGTGCCAGCAGCCAAGTTGGGGGGCTGAGCACTGAAGCTTTCTTT. Protein sequence: CASSQVGGLSTEAFF.

The gene calls are TRBV4-3 and TRBJ2-7; possibly TRBD1 for D (6 bases). Germline-derived CDR1 and CDR2 are LGHNA and YSLEER. V was clipped by 0 bases and J by 2 bases, with 14 bases between them. This CDR3 is 16 amino acids long. CDR3 loop: CASSQEVQGYAYEQYF. Here the CDR3 DNA reads TGCGCCAGCAGCCAAGAAGTACAGGGTTACGCCTACGAGCAGTACTTC.

This clonotype came up many times. J is TRBJ1-1 and V is TRBV20-1; no clear D gene. The V end lost 3 bases, the J end lost 0 bases, and 5 bases lay between the germline ends. Germline values: CDR1 DFQATT, CDR2 SNEGSKA (reference sequence). This CDR3 has 12 amino acids. The CDR3 sequence: CSASTLNTEAFF. In nucleotides, the CDR3 is TGCAGTGCTAGTACGCTGAACACTGAAGCTTTCTTT.

This clonotype was picked up many times. The chain links TRBV20-1 to TRBJ2-2, with D perhaps TRBD1 (6 bases). Trimming removed 2 bases from V and 3 bases from J, with 13 bases in between. Germline CDR1 is DFQATT and CDR2 is SNEGSKA (reference sequence). This CDR3 has 15 residues. CDR3: CSARNGQRYTGELFF. CDR3 sequence (DNA): TGCAGTGCTAGAAACGGACAGCGTTACACCGGGGAGCTGTTTTTT.

This clonotype was seen just once. A much larger clone lies a single base off, so this may be a read error. The CDR3 bases are TGTGCCAGCAGTCCAAGGCAGGGGGCCGGGTCCAGGGAGCAGTACTTC. Encoded protein: CASSPRQGAGSREQYF. This chain connects TRBV28 to TRBJ2-7, with 8 bases matching TRBD1. The CDR3 is 16 residues long. The V gene's germline CDR1 is MDHEN and CDR2 SYDVKM. J lost 7 bases, V lost 5 bases, and 16 bases had no gene match.

This clonotype came up many times. V gene TRBV7-9 combines with J gene TRBJ1-1; 7 positions agree with TRBD1. V lost 5 bases to trimming and J lost 7 bases; unmatched junction nucleotides: 4. Germline V gene lookup returns CDR1 SEHNR and CDR2 FQNEAQ (reference sequence). The CDR3 is made up of 12 amino acids. CDR3 sequence reads: CASSPQGGEAFF. For the CDR3, the DNA is TGTGCCAGCAGCCCCCAGGGGGGTGAAGCTTTCTTT.

This clonotype was observed at least ten times. DNA of the CDR3: TGTGCCAGCAGCTTAGGGGGCGGAACTAGCGGGAGAAGCAATGAGCAGTTCTTC. It is translated as CASSLGGGTSGRSNEQFF. The chain couples TRBV7-3 to TRBJ2-1; 11 bases agree with TRBD2. The CDR3 totals 18 residues. Germline V gives CDR1 SGHTA, CDR2 FQGTGA. J was trimmed by 6 bases and V by 2 bases; bases with no gene match: 12.

This chain links TRBV11-2 with TRBJ2-5; TRBD1 agrees at 8 bases. The CDR3 length is 13 residues. CDR1 is SGHAT, CDR2 FQNNGV, per germline. The V segment lost 6 bases and the J segment 3 bases; nucleotides outside the gene matches: 3. The CDR3 here is CASRRQGKETQYF. Written as DNA, the CDR3 is TGTGCCAGCAGACGACAGGGGAAAGAGACCCAGTACTTC.

Regarding this clonotype: This could be a read error, since a much larger clone is one nucleotide away. The chain recombines TRBV28 with TRBJ2-1, with 8 nucleotides matching TRBD2. This CDR3 spans 14 amino acids. CDR1 is MDHEN and CDR2 is SYDVKM in the germline V gene. Trimming removed 6 bases from V and 4 bases from J; junction bases left unmatched: 5. DNA of the CDR3: TGTGCCAGCAGAGTAGCGGGATCGTACAATGAGCAGTTCTTC. It is translated as CASRVAGSYNEQFF.

The table lists this clonotype with a few counts. V is TRBV7-8 and J is TRBJ2-7; 7 positions match TRBD2. V was clipped by 6 bases and J by 0 bases; unmatched bases: 5. This CDR3 region has 14 residues. The germline V gene encodes CDR1 SGHVS and CDR2 FQNEAQ. CDR3 region: CASRVRGDSYEQYF. Here the CDR3 DNA reads TGTGCCAGCAGAGTCCGGGGGGACTCCTACGAGCAGTACTTC.

To note about this clonotype: This sequence may be a read error, since a much larger clone differs from it by one base. The J gene is TRBJ2-1, the V gene TRBV5-1; 8 bases fit TRBD1. The CDR3 consists of 16 residues. The germline CDR1 and CDR2 sequences are SGHRS and YFSETQ. CDR3 nucleotides: TGCACCAGCAGGGCGGGTTTTACAGGGGGATACAATGAGCAGTTCTTC. Amino acids: CTSRAGFTGGYNEQFF.

The chain links TRBV25-1 to TRBJ1-6; D perhaps matches TRBD1 (5 bases). The V gene lost 1 base and the J gene lost 6 bases, with 10 bases spanning the gap. The CDR3 covers 15 residues. From germline, CDR1 is MGHDK and CDR2 SYGVNS. The DNA for the CDR3 is TGTGCCAGCAGTGAATGGGGTCAGGGTAATTCACCCCTCCACTTT. This gives the protein CASSEWGQGNSPLHF.

Note on this clonotype: A read error is possible here, since a much larger clone lies one base away. The conserved final phenylalanine or tryptophan is absent from the CDR3, which likely points to a read error. The chain couples TRBV28 to TRBJ2-5, with D perhaps TRBD1 (5 bases). This CDR3 has 13 residues. V was clipped by 2 bases and J by 6 bases, with 10 bases between them. CDR1 is MDHEN and CDR2 is SYDVKM in the germline V gene. The CDR3 loop is CASSLLGLQTQYL. For the CDR3, the DNA is TGTGCCAGCAGTTTACTGGGGCTGCAGACCCAGTACCTC.

The chain employs TRBV10-3 and TRBJ2-5, with 13 nucleotides matching TRBD2. The ends lost 8 bases at V and 5 bases at J; junction bases unmatched: 11. The germline CDR1 and CDR2 sequences are ENHRY and SYGVKD. This CDR3 is 16 amino acids long. The CDR3 DNA reads TGTGCCATCCGAGAACGACTAGCGGGAGGTCGTGAGACCCAGTACTTC. This encodes CAIRERLAGGRETQYF.

CDR3 amino acids: CASRTGGFGANVLTF. The CDR3 DNA reads as TGTGCCAGCAGAACAGGGGGATTCGGGGCCAACGTCCTGACTTTC. This sequence joins TRBV12-3 or TRBV12-4 and TRBJ2-6; 8 positions agree with TRBD1. The junction had 5 bases not matched to a gene; V was cut back by 6 bases and J by 4 bases. The CDR3 totals 15 residues.

This clonotype was seen at least ten times. The gene calls are TRBV18 and TRBJ2-5; tentatively, D is TRBD1 (7 bases). V lost 1 base to trimming and J lost 4 bases, with 13 bases between them. The germline V gene encodes CDR1 KGHSH and CDR2 LQKENI. CDR3 length: 15 amino acids. The CDR3 DNA follows: TGTGCCAGCTCACCACTGGAGGGGGCTATAGAGACCCAGTACTTC. It translates to CASSPLEGAIETQYF.

This clonotype was seen ten or more times. This chain links TRBV6-5 with TRBJ2-2, with 8 bases that match TRBD1. Germline V CDR1 and CDR2: MNHEY, SVGAGI. V lost 5 bases and J lost 7; bases outside the gene matches: 15. The CDR3 runs 17 residues. CDR3 bases: TGTGCCAGCAGTACTCGACCCCCAGGACAGGGCGTCGGGGAGCTGTTTTTT. It codes for CASSTRPPGQGVGELFF.

V gene TRBV4-1 combines with J gene TRBJ2-2, with D unclear. The V gene lost 1 base and the J gene lost 6 bases, with 3 bases spanning the gap. The CDR3 has 12 amino acids. The germline CDR1 and CDR2 sequences are MGHRA and YSYEKL. The CDR3 DNA reads TGCGCCAGCAGCCAAGTCGCCGGGGAGCTGTTTTTT. This sequence encodes CASSQVAGELFF.

The chain has TRBV15 and TRBJ2-7; 8 nucleotides align to TRBD2. The CDR3 sequence is 14 residues long. Germline V gene data show CDR1 as LNHNV and CDR2 as YYDKDF (reference sequence). Trimming removed 0 bases from V and 4 bases from J; junction bases left unmatched: 2. The CDR3 loop reads CATSRDGGRYEQYF. DNA for the CDR3: TGTGCCACCAGCAGAGACGGCGGGAGGTACGAGCAGTACTTC.

This clonotype occurred many times. J is TRBJ2-5 and V is TRBV27; no clear D gene. CDR3 length: 11 residues. CDR1 and CDR2 (germline): MNHEY, SMNVEV (reference sequence). V lost 3 bases, J lost 3 bases, and 2 bases lay in between. CDR3 protein: CASSFEETQYF. In DNA, the CDR3 is TGTGCCAGCAGTTTTGAAGAGACCCAGTACTTC.

This clonotype appeared a few times. The chain has TRBV29-1 and TRBJ2-1; TRBD2 matches 11 bases. The CDR3 runs 16 residues. J was trimmed by 2 bases and V by 5 bases; bases with no gene match: 8. Germline CDR1 SQVTM, CDR2 ANQGSEA. The CDR3 loop reads CSVNIAGGPTYNEQFF. CDR3 coding DNA: TGCAGCGTTAATATAGCGGGAGGGCCTACCTACAATGAGCAGTTCTTC.

This chain links TRBV5-4 with TRBJ2-5; D is possibly TRBD1 (6 bases). There are 17 residues in the CDR3. Trimming pared 0 bases from V and 4 bases from J, leaving 19 bases between. In germline, CDR1 is SGHNT, CDR2 YYREEE (reference sequence). The CDR3 DNA sequence: TGTGCCAGCAGCTTGGGCCAGGGGCCAACGATGGGAGAGACCCAGTACTTC. This gives the protein CASSLGQGPTMGETQYF.

This clonotype was counted at least ten times. Mismatch with germline at one junction end may stem from a read error. This rearrangement joins TRBV11-2 to TRBJ1-1; the match to TRBD1 covers 10 bases. This CDR3 spans 17 amino acids. Germline V lookup: CDR1 SGHAT, CDR2 FQNNGV. The CDR3 here is CASRLEFRQGAFSEAFF. In DNA, the CDR3 is TGTGCCAGCAGATTAGAGTTCAGACAGGGGGCTTTTTCTGAAGCTTTCTTT.

The rearrangement links TRBV3-1 to TRBJ1-4; TRBD1 might be the D (6 bases). CDR3 length: 14 amino acids. Germline assignment: CDR1 LGHDT and CDR2 YNNKEL (reference sequence). Between the trimmed V and J ends, which lost 2 bases and 8 bases, there was a span of 12 bases. DNA for the CDR3: TGTGCCAGCAGCCAATCCCGGACAGTCGAAAAACTGTTTTTT. Translated, it gives CASSQSRTVEKLFF.

This clonotype has more than one count but fewer than ten. The V call is TRBV30, the J call TRBJ2-7, with TRBD1 identical over 7 bases. The germline CDR1 and CDR2 sequences are GTSNPN and SVGIG (reference sequence). The V and J ends lost 1 base and 1 base, in that order; junction bases with no gene match: 13. The CDR3 has 17 amino acids. The CDR3 region has the DNA TGTGCCTGGAGTGACGGGCGATCGGACAGGCCTTCCTACGAGCAGTACTTC. The encoded protein is CAWSDGRSDRPSYEQYF.

This clonotype appeared many times. The CDR3 DNA sequence: TGTGCCAGCTCACCACCGGGCCTAGCGGGAGTTACCAACCCCACAGATACGCAGTATTTT. Its protein is CASSPPGLAGVTNPTDTQYF. J is TRBJ2-3 and V is TRBV18, with 10 bases matching TRBD2. The CDR3 length is 20 residues. Germline lookup yields CDR1 KGHSH and CDR2 LQKENI. Trimming at V came to 0 bases and at J to 2 bases, leaving 14 bases not matched to a gene.